This entry lists 12 T cell receptor beta chains sequenced from one sample in a study of response to subunit inactivated influenza vaccine. TCRdb processed the RT-PCR reads anew with MiXCR; each CDR3 protein has one entry. Of over 150,000 distinct CDR3 sequences detected, 11% appear once; the ten largest clones hold around 11%. The sequenced sample was non-naive T cells sorted from PBMCs, obtained about 40 days after vaccination. The receptor set was obtained from a man aged 50-60 years who received an inactivated influenza vaccine.

In its sample, this clonotype was seen many times. The V and J genes are TRBV11-3 and TRBJ2-5; D perhaps matches TRBD1 (6 bases). In germline, CDR1 is SGHNT, CDR2 YENEEA. The CDR3 length is 17 residues. Between the trimmed V and J ends, which lost 1 base and 1 base, there was a span of 16 bases. The CDR3 DNA reads TGTGCCAGCAGCTTAGGTCTCGGGACACACGTCCAAGAGACCCAGTACTTC. Protein sequence: CASSLGLGTHVQETQYF.

The CDR3 region is CSADRDYSTDTQYF. The CDR3, as DNA: TGCAGTGCTGACCGGGACTATAGCACAGATACGCAGTATTTT. V and J are TRBV20-1 and TRBJ2-3, with 7 bases matching TRBD2. Germline V gene lookup returns CDR1 DFQATT and CDR2 SNEGSKA (reference sequence). The V and J ends lost 5 bases and 0 bases, in that order; junction bases with no gene match: 5. The CDR3 consists of 14 residues.

The chain joins TRBV20-1 to TRBJ2-4; 9 nucleotides agree with TRBD1. CDR3 length: 14 residues. Losses at the gene ends were 3 bases for V and 3 bases for J; bases not matched to a gene: 3. Per the germline V gene, CDR1 is DFQATT and CDR2 is SNEGSKA (reference sequence). This CDR3 is CSARGQGNKNIQYF. DNA for the CDR3: TGCAGTGCTAGGGGACAGGGAAACAAAAACATTCAGTACTTC.

The chain is built from TRBV28 and TRBJ2-5, with D perhaps TRBD2 (6 bases). Germline assignment: CDR1 MDHEN and CDR2 SYDVKM. V was cut by 6 bases and J by 7 bases, with 18 bases left in between. This CDR3 has 14 residues. The CDR3 reads CASRVLAGFGTQYF. The CDR3 bases are TGTGCCAGCAGGGTACTAGCAGGTTTTGGGACCCAGTACTTC.

V and J are TRBV28 and TRBJ1-1; 8 positions match TRBD1. Germline trimming cut 6 bases from V and 0 bases from J; bases unmatched to any gene: 12. Germline loops: CDR1 MDHEN, CDR2 SYDVKM. This CDR3 has 17 residues. This CDR3 reads CASSSPPRGQVNTEAFF. DNA of the CDR3: TGTGCCAGCAGCTCCCCTCCTCGGGGACAGGTGAACACTGAAGCTTTCTTT.

In its sample, this clonotype was seen a few times. The rearrangement links TRBV27 to TRBJ2-7, with D possibly matching TRBD1 (6 bases). CDR1 is MNHEY and CDR2 is SMNVEV in the germline V gene (reference sequence). The CDR3 extends over 14 amino acids. V dropped 6 bases and J dropped 0 bases, with 12 bases sitting between them. The CDR3 protein is CASRIGTTSYEQYF. CDR3 coding DNA: TGTGCCAGCAGAATCGGGACAACCTCCTACGAGCAGTACTTC.

This clonotype was seen repeatedly, ten times or more. The genes are TRBV11-2 and TRBJ1-4; the D gene is possibly TRBD1 (5 bases). The CDR3 consists of 15 residues. Germline loops: CDR1 SGHAT, CDR2 FQNNGV. Trimming took 5 bases from V and 9 from J, leaving 19 bases between them. CDR3 amino acids: CASSRAGGSLQKLFF. In nucleotides, the CDR3 is TGTGCCAGCAGCAGGGCGGGGGGATCCCTTCAAAAACTGTTTTTT.

Turning to this clonotype: A much larger clonotype is one base distant, so this may be a read error. The chain recombines TRBV3-1 with TRBJ2-3; unclear D gene. Germline CDR1 LGHDT, CDR2 YNNKEL (reference sequence). The CDR3 covers 13 residues. The CDR3 nucleotides are TGTGCCAGCAGACAAGATAGCACAGATACGCAGTATTTT. Encoded protein: CASRQDSTDTQYF.

This clonotype was observed a handful of times. The chain employs TRBV4-1 and TRBJ2-2; 13 bases are shared with TRBD2. With 1 base clipped from V and 0 bases from J, the junction kept 5 bases outside the gene matches. From germline, CDR1 is MGHRA and CDR2 YSYEKL. The CDR3 totals 19 residues. This chain's CDR3 is CASSQGLAGGLPNTGELFF. Written as DNA, the CDR3 is TGCGCCAGCAGCCAAGGACTAGCGGGGGGACTTCCGAACACCGGGGAGCTGTTTTTT.

The chain employs TRBV4-2 and TRBJ2-3, with TRBD2 matching over 8 bases. Trimming removed 2 bases from V and 2 bases from J; junction bases left unmatched: 6. Germline V gives CDR1 LGHNA, CDR2 YNFKEQ. This CDR3 comprises 16 residues. The chain's CDR3 is CASSQSGGGHTDTQYF. CDR3 in DNA: TGTGCCAGCAGCCAATCGGGCGGGGGGCACACAGATACGCAGTATTTT.

This clonotype was seen repeatedly, ten times or more. The chain has TRBV2 and TRBJ1-2, with 12 positions matching TRBD1. Germline assignment: CDR1 SNHLY and CDR2 FYNNEI. The CDR3 is 13 residues long. The V gene end was trimmed by 8 bases and the J gene end by 8 bases; junction bases not matched to a gene: 6. The CDR3 region has the DNA TGTGCCAGCGGGACAGGGGGCGTGGGAGGCTACACCTTC. Translating it yields CASGTGGVGGYTF.

The chain uses TRBV29-1 and TRBJ2-1; 10 bases agree with TRBD2. Germline V gene data show CDR1 as SQVTM and CDR2 as ANQGSEA. J lost 2 bases, V lost 7 bases, and 5 bases had no gene match. CDR3 length: 14 amino acids. As DNA, the CDR3 is TGCAGCGCTAGCGGGGGTCTAACCTACAATGAGCAGTTCTTC. Protein product: CSASGGLTYNEQFF.